This T cell receptor beta chain emerged from a study of blood T cell repertoires in COVID-19. The method was immunoSEQ multiplex PCR; TCRdb's version includes in-frame clones alone and lacks a portion of them. The profile covers over 150,000 clones, with more than 65% appearing a single time and roughly 7% taken by the ten largest. In germline, CDR1 is SGHRS, CDR2 YFSETQ. The CDR3 is 15 amino acids. The J segment lost 2 bases and the V segment lost 4 bases, leaving 9 bases of the junction unmatched. This sequence was found in a man aged 40-49 years who had recovered from COVID-19. The sample taken for sequencing was PBMCs or T cells enriched from blood (not recorded which). The chain employs TRBV5-1 and TRBJ2-7; 7 positions match TRBD1. CDR3 amino acids: CASSLDPQGAYEQYF. In DNA form, the CDR3 reads TGCGCCAGCAGCCTCGATCCTCAGGGGGCCTACGAGCAGTACTTC.